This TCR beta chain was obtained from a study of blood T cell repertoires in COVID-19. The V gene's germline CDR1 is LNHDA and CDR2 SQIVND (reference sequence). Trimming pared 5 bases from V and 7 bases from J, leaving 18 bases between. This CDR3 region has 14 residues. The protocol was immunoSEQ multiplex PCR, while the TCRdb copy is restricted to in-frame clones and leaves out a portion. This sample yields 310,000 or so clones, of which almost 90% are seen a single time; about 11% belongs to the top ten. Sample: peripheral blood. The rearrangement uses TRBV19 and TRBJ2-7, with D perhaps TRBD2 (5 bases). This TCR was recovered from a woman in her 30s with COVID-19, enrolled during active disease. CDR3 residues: CASSFIWGTGEQYF. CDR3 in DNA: TGTGCCAGTAGTTTTATTTGGGGAACGGGGGAGCAGTACTTC.